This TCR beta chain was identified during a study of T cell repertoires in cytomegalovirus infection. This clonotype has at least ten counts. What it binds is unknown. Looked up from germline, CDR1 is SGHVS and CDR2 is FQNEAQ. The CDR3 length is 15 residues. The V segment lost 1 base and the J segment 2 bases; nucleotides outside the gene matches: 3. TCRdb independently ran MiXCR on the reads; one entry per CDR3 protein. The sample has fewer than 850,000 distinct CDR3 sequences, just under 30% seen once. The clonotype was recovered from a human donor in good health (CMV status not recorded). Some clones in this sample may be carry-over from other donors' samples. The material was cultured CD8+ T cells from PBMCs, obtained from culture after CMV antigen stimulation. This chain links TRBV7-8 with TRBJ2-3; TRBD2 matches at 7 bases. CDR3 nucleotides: TGTGCCAGCAGCTTAGTGGGAGGGGACACAGATACGCAGTATTTT. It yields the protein CASSLVGGDTDTQYF.